What follows describes a single TCR beta chain. The data stem from a study of blood T cell repertoires in COVID-19. Trimming removed 1 base at V and 1 base at J, with 23 bases between. The CDR3 extends over 19 amino acids. CDR1 is SGHVT, CDR2 SQSDAQ, per germline. Sequencing used immunoSEQ multiplex PCR; TCRdb keeps in-frame clones, though not all of them. Here the sample spans over 200,000 clones, 92% being singletons. The genes are TRBV7-4 and TRBJ2-7; D possibly corresponds to TRBD1 (6 bases). The TCR comes from a man aged 60-69 years with COVID-19, enrolled during active disease. The sample consisted of peripheral blood. CDR3 residues: CASSLGDRGAGAASYEQYF. CDR3 sequence (DNA): TGTGCCAGCAGCTTAGGGGATCGAGGGGCAGGGGCAGCTTCCTACGAGCAGTACTTC.